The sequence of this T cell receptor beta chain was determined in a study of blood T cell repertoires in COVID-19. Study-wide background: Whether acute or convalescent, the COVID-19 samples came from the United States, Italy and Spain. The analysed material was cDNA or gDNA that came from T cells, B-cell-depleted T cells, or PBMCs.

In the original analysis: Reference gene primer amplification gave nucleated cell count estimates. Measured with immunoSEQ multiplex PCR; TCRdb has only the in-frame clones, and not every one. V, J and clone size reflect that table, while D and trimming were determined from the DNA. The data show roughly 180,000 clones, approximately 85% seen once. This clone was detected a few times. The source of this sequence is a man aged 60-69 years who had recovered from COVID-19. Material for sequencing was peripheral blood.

The CDR3 region has the DNA TGTGCCAGCAGCTTGGGGGCTCTAGATACGCAGTATTTT. Protein: CASSLGALDTQYF. V gene TRBV7-9 combines with J gene TRBJ2-3, with a weak D call TRBD1 (6 bases). CDR1 is SEHNR and CDR2 is FQNEAQ in the germline V gene (reference sequence). The CDR3 loop spans 13 amino acids. V gave up 3 bases and J gave up 5 bases, with 9 bases separating them.